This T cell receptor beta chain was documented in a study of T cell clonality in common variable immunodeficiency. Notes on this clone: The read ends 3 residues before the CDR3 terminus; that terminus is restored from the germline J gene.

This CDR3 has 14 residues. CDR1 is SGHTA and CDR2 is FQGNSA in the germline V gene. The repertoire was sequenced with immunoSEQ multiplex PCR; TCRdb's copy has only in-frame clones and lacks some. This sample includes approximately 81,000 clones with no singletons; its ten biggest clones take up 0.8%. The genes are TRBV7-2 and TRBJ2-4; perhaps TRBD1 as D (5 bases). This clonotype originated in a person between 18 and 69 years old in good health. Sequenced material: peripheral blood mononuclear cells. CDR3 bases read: TGTGCCAGCAGCTTAGAGGGCAGGGTATATGGT. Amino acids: CASSLEGRVYG. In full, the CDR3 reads CASSLEGRVYGQYF.